This TCR beta chain originates from a study of relationships among human T cell subsets. This CDR3 contains 17 residues. Per germline, CDR1 SGHRS and CDR2 YFSETQ. Trimming shortened V by 0 bases and J by 2 bases, and 15 bases separated the two germline ends. The T cell receptor alpha and beta CDR3 regions were amplified from mRNA by semiquantitative ARM-PCR. ARM-PCR used tagged nested gene-specific primers, then communal superprimers for exponential amplification. TCRdb analysed the multiplex PCR reads with MiXCR anew, one entry per CDR3 protein. This table holds some 16,000 distinct CDR3 sequences, about three fifths found once.

The chain employs TRBV5-1 and TRBJ2-1; maybe TRBD1 (6 bases). The clonotype originates from a man aged 40-50 years in good health. Sequenced: total T cells sorted from blood. The CDR3 loop reads CASSLVSRDIAYNEQFF. CDR3 DNA: TGCGCCAGCAGCTTGGTCAGCCGGGACATAGCCTACAATGAGCAGTTCTTC.